Listed here are 10 T cell receptor beta chains from one sample, sequenced in a study of T cells expressing NK-cell markers. Each CDR3 protein gets one entry in TCRdb, which reprocessed the 5' RACE reads and gives no DNA. The specimen's table records approximately 170,000 distinct CDR3 sequences. The sequenced material came from blood T cells: a sorted CD56 or NKG2C T cell subset, CD4+ or CD8+ T cells, or bulk PBMC T cells (not recorded which). The receptor set was obtained from a man aged 18-70 years in good health.

V usage is TRBV3-1 and J usage is TRBJ2-7. The CDR3 length is 15 residues. Germline values: CDR1 LGHDT, CDR2 YNNKEL (reference sequence). CDR3 region: CASSQGVSISYEQYF.

J is TRBJ1-1 and V is TRBV20-1. Germline CDR1 reads DFQATT; CDR2 reads SNEGSKA (reference sequence). The CDR3 covers 15 residues. The chain's CDR3 is CSARDPGLWGTEAFF.

The rearrangement joins TRBV10-3 to TRBJ1-1. CDR3 length equals 17 residues. The germline V gene encodes CDR1 ENHRY and CDR2 SYGVKD. The CDR3 loop is CAISGTGRGPGYTEAFF.

The rearrangement joins TRBV3-1 to TRBJ2-3. The CDR3 length is 15 residues. Germline CDR1 and CDR2: LGHDT and YNNKEL (reference sequence). CDR3 loop: CASSTRLAVADTQYF.

The chain recombines TRBV9 with TRBJ1-6; TCRdb's D call of TRBD1 is untestable without DNA. In germline, CDR1 is SGDLS, CDR2 YYNGEE. The CDR3 runs to 14 residues. CDR3 sequence reads: CASSVGQGNSPLHF.

The chain is built from TRBV11-2 and TRBJ2-3; TCRdb outputs TRBD2, but without DNA this stays unchecked. The CDR3 has 20 amino acids. CDR1 and CDR2 (germline): SGHAT, FQNNGV. This CDR3 reads CASSSLWVALRDFATDTQYF.

The chain is built from TRBV7-3 and TRBJ2-1; there is no DNA to check the TCRdb D call of TRBD1. The germline CDR1 and CDR2 sequences are SGHTA and FQGTGA. The CDR3 contains 12 residues. CDR3 region: CASSPRESYLFF.

The chain has TRBV10-3 and TRBJ2-7; TCRdb designates TRBD2, a call that cannot be tested without DNA. This CDR3 spans 13 amino acids. The germline V gene encodes CDR1 ENHRY and CDR2 SYGVKD. This chain's CDR3 is CAISPGLPYEQYF.

CDR3 in amino acids: CASSARQGTAGELFF. The chain is built from TRBV5-1 and TRBJ2-2; as DNA is missing, the TRBD1 call by TCRdb cannot be tested. Looked up from germline, CDR1 is SGHRS and CDR2 is YFSETQ. The CDR3 has 15 residues.

V is TRBV12-3 or TRBV12-4 and J is TRBJ2-7; lacking DNA, the TRBD1 call made by TCRdb goes unchecked. There are 15 residues in the CDR3. The CDR3 loop is CASSFPDRVIGEQYF.